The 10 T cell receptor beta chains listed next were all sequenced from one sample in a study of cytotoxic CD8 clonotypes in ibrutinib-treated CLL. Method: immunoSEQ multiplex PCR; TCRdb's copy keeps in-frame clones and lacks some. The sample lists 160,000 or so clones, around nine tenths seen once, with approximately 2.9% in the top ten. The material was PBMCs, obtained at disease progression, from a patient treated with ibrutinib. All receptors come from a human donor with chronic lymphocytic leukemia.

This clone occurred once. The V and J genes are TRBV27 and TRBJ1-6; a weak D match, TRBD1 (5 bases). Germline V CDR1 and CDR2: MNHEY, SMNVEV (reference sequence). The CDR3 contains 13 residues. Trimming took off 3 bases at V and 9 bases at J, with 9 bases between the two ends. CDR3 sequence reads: CASSLSGTSPLHF. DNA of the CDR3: TGTGCCAGCAGTTTGTCAGGGACTTCACCCCTCCACTTT.

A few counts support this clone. CDR3 amino acids: CASSDGATGNTIYF. As DNA, the CDR3 is TGTGCCAGTAGTGATGGGGCTACTGGAAACACCATATATTTT. The chain uses TRBV19 and TRBJ1-3; maybe TRBD1 (5 bases). The CDR3 consists of 14 residues. The germline V and J ends were trimmed by 5 bases and 2 bases, with 10 bases remaining between them. Germline loops: CDR1 LNHDA, CDR2 SQIVND (reference sequence). Filled out from reference TRBV19 and TRBJ1-3, the complete variable domain reads DGGITQSPKYLFRKEGQNVTLSCEQNLNHDAMYWYRQDPGQGLRLIYYSQIVNDFQKGDIAEGYSVSREKKESFPLTVTSAQKNPTAFYLCASSDGATGNTIYFGEGSWLTVV.

Written as DNA, the CDR3 is TGTGCCAGCAGTTGGGGGACAGGGGTACTCTACGAGCAGTACTTC. This translates into CASSWGTGVLYEQYF. The chain has TRBV5-6 and TRBJ2-7; 10 bases agree with TRBD1. V dropped 5 bases and J dropped 3; count of bases not matched to a gene: 8. Per the germline V gene, CDR1 is SGHDT and CDR2 is YYEEEE. This CDR3 contains 15 residues.

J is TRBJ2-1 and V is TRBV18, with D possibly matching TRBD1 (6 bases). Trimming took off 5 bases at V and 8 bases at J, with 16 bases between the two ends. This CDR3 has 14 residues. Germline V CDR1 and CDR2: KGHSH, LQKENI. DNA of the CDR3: TGTGCCAGCTCAGGACAGCGTTTATTTTATGAGCAGTTCTTC. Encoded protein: CASSGQRLFYEQFF.

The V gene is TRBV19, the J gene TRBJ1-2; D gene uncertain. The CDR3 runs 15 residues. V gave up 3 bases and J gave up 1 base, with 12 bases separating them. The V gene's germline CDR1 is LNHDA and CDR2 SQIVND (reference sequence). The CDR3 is CASSMTRAVNYGYTF. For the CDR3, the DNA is TGTGCCAGTAGTATGACGCGGGCGGTTAACTATGGCTACACCTTC. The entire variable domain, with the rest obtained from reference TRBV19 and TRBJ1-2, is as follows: DGGITQSPKYLFRKEGQNVTLSCEQNLNHDAMYWYRQDPGQGLRLIYYSQIVNDFQKGDIAEGYSVSREKKESFPLTVTSAQKNPTAFYLCASSMTRAVNYGYTFGSGTRLTVV.

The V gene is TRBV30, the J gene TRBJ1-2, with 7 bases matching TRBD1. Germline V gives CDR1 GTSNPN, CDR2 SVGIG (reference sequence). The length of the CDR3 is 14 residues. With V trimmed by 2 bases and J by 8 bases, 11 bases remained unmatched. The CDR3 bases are TGTGCCTGGAGTCCCCATAATCAGGGACAGGGCTACACCTTC. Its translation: CAWSPHNQGQGYTF.

The CDR3 DNA follows: TGTGCCAGCAGCCTGAGGCAATCGGCTTACAATGAGCAGTTCTTC. Translation: CASSLRQSAYNEQFF. This rearrangement joins TRBV6-5 to TRBJ2-1; the D is unclear. V gave up 6 bases and J gave up 4 bases, with 16 bases separating them. Germline-derived CDR1 and CDR2 are MNHEY and SVGAGI. This CDR3 comprises 15 residues.

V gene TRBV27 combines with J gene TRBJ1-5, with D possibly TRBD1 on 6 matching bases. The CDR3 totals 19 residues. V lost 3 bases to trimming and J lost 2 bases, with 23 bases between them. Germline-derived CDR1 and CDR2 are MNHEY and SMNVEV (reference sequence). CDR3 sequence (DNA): TGTGCCAGCAGTTTTGGTGGGGGCGGGGGTATGGGGGGCAATCAGCCCCAGCATTTT. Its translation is CASSFGGGGGMGGNQPQHF.

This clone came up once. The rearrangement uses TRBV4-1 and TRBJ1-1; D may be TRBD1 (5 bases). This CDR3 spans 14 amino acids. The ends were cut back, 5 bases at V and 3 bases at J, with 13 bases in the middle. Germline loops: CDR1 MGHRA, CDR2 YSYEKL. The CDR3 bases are TGCGCCAGCAGCGAAATAGGGGAATACACTGAAGCTTTCTTT. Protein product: CASSEIGEYTEAFF.

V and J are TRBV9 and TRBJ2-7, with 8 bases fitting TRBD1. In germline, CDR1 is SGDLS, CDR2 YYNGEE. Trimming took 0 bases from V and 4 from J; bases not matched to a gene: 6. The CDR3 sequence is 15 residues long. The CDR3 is CASSVEGQVGYEQYF. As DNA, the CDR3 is TGTGCCAGCAGCGTAGAGGGACAGGTTGGGTACGAGCAGTACTTC.